The entry below describes one TCR beta chain. Its matching antigen is unknown. This CDR3 is also generated by other DNA sequences in the sample. This sample was included in a study of cytomegalovirus exposure and HLA in healthy donors. The PCR contained 60 Vbeta and 13 Jbeta primers. Clones were read by immunoSEQ multiplex PCR, and TCRdb kept only the in-frame ones, dropping some. The table includes 150,000 or so clones, 70% to 90% detected once. Participants comprised healthy donors of bone marrow. V was clipped by 6 bases and J by 1 base, with 4 bases between them. CDR1 is MNHNS, CDR2 SASEGT, per germline. CDR3 length: 12 residues. Study-wide results and caveats: CMV serostatus was the sole immune exposure information available. A later analysis, which compared TCR beta chains of equal frequency, found the HLA-associated ones more clonally expanded. Sequencing depth across donors, presence/absence analyses assumed, was roughly uniform.

V is TRBV6-1 and J is TRBJ2-1, with D unresolved. The sequencing input was PBMCs. The receptor's source is a man aged 18-30 years in good health and CMV-seropositive. This chain's CDR3 is CASSRSYNEQFF. Here the CDR3 DNA reads TGTGCCAGCAGCCGGTCCTACAATGAGCAGTTCTTC.